These T cell receptor beta chains were read from a single sample in a study of blood T cell repertoires in COVID-19. Clones were read by immunoSEQ multiplex PCR, and TCRdb kept only the in-frame ones, dropping some. The data contain 150,000 to 200,000 clones, over 75% of them singletons. Input material: peripheral blood. The source is a woman aged 80 or older with active or convalescent COVID-19. CDR3s include the opening cysteine and the closing phenylalanine or tryptophan. Fields, in order: D gene, V gene, CDR3 length, J gene, clone size, CDR3 protein, CDR3 DNA. A D gene is named only where the DNA matches it firmly. Not every row has a clone size; where given, it reads once, few, many or a size class.

TRBD1	TRBV4-3	16	TRBJ2-4	-	CASSQDPPGGKNIQYF	TGCGCCAGCAGCCAAGATCCCCCAGGGGGCAAAAACATTCAGTACTTC
-	TRBV3-1/TRBV3-2	20	TRBJ2-6	-	CASSQEPTLLQGSGANVLTF	TGTGCCAGCAGCCAAGAACCCACACTCCTACAGGGCTCTGGGGCCAACGTCCTGACTTTC
-	TRBV21-1	17	TRBJ2-1	-	CASNPAASGGGYNEQFF	TGTGCCAGCAACCCAGCAGCTAGCGGGGGTGGCTACAATGAGCAGTTCTTC
TRBD1	TRBV7-6	15	TRBJ2-7	-	CASSLAGTANYEQYF	TGTGCCAGCAGCTTAGCCGGGACAGCTAACTACGAGCAGTACTTC
-	TRBV28	15	TRBJ2-3	once	CASSTRGKGTDTQYF	TGTGCCAGCAGCACCAGGGGAAAGGGGACAGATACGCAGTATTTT
TRBD2	TRBV5-4	20	TRBJ2-6	-	CASSTGGLAGASSGANVLTF	TGTGCCAGCAGCACCGGAGGGCTAGCGGGTGCTAGCTCTGGGGCCAACGTCCTGACTTTC
-	TRBV10-3	16	TRBJ1-6	-	CATHGLLTQIGSPLHF	TGTGCCACGCATGGACTTTTGACACAGATCGGTTCACCCCTCCACTTT
-	TRBV4-1	17	TRBJ1-2	-	CASSQEWAPSLNYGYTF	TGCGCCAGCAGCCAAGAATGGGCGCCTTCCCTCAACTATGGCTACACCTTC
-	TRBV29-1	13	TRBJ2-7	-	CSAGGQATYEQYF	TGCAGCGCGGGGGGACAGGCAACCTACGAGCAGTACTTC
-	TRBV9	17	TRBJ1-1	-	CASSPDRIGVMNTEAFF	TGTGCCAGCAGCCCTGACAGAATAGGGGTCATGAACACTGAAGCTTTCTTT
TRBD1	TRBV2	16	TRBJ1-6	-	CASSQWTGGKDSPLHF	TGTGCCAGCAGCCAGTGGACAGGGGGCAAGGATTCACCCCTCCACTTT
TRBD2	TRBV3-1/TRBV3-2	16	TRBJ2-3	-	CASSRRLAGFLDTQYF	TGTGCCAGCAGCCGGCGACTAGCGGGGTTCCTGGATACGCAGTATTTT
-	TRBV3-1/TRBV3-2	16	TRBJ2-3	-	CASSQGPGPGTDTQYF	TGTGCCAGCAGCCAAGGGCCCGGGCCAGGGACAGATACGCAGTATTTT
TRBD2	TRBV4-1	18	TRBJ2-2	-	CASSPGLAGGTNTGELFF	TGCGCCAGCAGCCCGGGACTAGCGGGGGGTACCAACACCGGGGAGCTGTTTTTT
TRBD2	TRBV5-4	17	TRBJ2-1	-	CASSLASGGNSYNEQFF	TGTGCCAGCAGCTTGGCTAGCGGGGGGAACTCCTACAATGAGCAGTTCTTC
-	TRBV21-1	14	TRBJ2-7	-	CASSKVGVPYEQYF	TGTGCCAGCAGCAAAGTAGGGGTCCCCTACGAGCAGTACTTC
-	TRBV4-1	13	TRBJ1-1	once	CASSQVRGLEAFF	TGCGCCAGCAGCCAAGTTAGAGGGCTTGAAGCTTTCTTT
-	TRBV2	12	TRBJ1-4	few	CAGCPGPEKLFF	TGTGCCGGGTGCCCAGGTCCTGAAAAACTGTTTTTT
TRBD1	TRBV5-4	15	TRBJ2-5	-	CASSPGQGLQETQYF	TGTGCCAGCAGCCCGGGACAGGGGCTCCAAGAGACCCAGTACTTC
-	TRBV12-3/TRBV12-4	12	TRBJ2-5	-	CASSPPRETQYF	TGTGCCAGCAGTCCCCCCCGGGAGACCCAGTACTTC
-	TRBV4-1	18	TRBJ1-3	-	CASSQASLTRNSGNTIYF	TGCGCCAGCAGCCAAGCAAGTCTGACCAGGAACTCTGGAAACACCATATATTTT
-	TRBV6-5	13	TRBJ2-3	-	CASSRGGADTQYF	TGTGCCAGCAGTCGCGGGGGCGCAGATACGCAGTATTTT